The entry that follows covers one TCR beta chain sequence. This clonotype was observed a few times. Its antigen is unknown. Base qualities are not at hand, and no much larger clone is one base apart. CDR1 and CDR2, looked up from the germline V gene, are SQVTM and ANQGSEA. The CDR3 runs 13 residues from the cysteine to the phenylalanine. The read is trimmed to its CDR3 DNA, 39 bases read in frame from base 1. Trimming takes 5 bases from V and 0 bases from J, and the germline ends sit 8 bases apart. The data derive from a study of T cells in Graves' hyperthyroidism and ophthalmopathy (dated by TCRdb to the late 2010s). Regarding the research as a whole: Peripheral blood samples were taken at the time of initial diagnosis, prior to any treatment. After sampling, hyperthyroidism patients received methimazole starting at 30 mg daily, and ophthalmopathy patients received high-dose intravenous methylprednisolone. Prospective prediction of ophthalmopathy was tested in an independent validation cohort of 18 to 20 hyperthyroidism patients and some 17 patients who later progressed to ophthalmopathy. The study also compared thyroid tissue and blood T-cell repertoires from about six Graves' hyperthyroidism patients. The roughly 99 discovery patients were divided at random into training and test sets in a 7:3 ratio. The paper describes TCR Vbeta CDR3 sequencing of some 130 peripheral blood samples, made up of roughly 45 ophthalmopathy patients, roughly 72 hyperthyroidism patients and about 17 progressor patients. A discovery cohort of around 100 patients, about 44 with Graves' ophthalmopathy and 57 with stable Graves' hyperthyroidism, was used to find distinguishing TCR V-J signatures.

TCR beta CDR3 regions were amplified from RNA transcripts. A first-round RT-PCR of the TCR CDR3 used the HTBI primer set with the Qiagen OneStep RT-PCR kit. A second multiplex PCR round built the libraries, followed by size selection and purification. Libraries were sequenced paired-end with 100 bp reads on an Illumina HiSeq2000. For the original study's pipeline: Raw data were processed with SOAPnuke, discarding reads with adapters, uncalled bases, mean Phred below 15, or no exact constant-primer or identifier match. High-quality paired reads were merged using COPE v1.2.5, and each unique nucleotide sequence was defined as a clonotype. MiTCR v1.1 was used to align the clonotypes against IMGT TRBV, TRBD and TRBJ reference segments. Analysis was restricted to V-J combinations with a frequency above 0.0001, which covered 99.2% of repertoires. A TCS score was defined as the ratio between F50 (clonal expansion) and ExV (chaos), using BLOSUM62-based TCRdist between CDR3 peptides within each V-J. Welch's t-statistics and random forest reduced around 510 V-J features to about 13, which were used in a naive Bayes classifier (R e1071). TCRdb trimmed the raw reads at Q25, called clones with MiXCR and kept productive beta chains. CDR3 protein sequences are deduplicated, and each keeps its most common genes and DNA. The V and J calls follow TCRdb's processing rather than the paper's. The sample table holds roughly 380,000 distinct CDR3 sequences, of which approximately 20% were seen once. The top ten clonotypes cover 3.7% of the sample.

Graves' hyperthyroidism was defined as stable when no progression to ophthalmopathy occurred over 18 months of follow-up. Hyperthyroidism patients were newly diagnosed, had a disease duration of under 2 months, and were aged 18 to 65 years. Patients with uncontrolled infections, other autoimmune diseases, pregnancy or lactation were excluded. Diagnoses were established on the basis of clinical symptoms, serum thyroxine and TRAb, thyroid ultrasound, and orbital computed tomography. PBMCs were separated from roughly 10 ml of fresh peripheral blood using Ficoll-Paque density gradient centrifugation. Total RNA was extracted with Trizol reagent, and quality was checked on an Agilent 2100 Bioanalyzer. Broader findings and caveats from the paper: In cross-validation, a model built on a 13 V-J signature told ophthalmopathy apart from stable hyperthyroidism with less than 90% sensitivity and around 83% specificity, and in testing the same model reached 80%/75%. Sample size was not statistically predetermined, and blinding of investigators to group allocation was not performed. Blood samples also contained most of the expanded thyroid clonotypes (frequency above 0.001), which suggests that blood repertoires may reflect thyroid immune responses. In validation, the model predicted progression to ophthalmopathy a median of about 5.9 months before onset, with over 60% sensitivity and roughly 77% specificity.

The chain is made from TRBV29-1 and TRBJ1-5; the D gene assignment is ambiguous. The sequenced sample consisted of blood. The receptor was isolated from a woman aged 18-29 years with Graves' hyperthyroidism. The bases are TGCAGCGTTCTGGCTAATAGCAATCAGCCCCAGCATTTT. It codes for CSVLANSNQPQHF.